This record concerns one T cell receptor (beta chain) sequence. Its antigen is unidentified. PCR employed 60 Vbeta and 13 Jbeta primers. TCRdb keeps only in-frame clones here, not all; method: immunoSEQ multiplex PCR. Of 150,000 to 200,000 clones in the sample, around 83% were seen once. The record originates from a study of cytomegalovirus exposure and HLA in healthy donors. As for the study in general: Samples from HLA-typed donors yielded approximately 88 million unique TCRs in an early data release. Membership in the Caucasian-associated ancestry cluster was found for 81% of around 380 genotyped donors.

CDR1 and CDR2 (germline): LGHNA, YSLEER. This CDR3 is 16 amino acids long. The V gene lost 4 bases and the J gene lost 5 bases, with 18 bases spanning the gap. Study-level results: The classifier, whose performance was assessed in both the original and validation cohorts, reportedly diagnosed cytomegalovirus status with high specificity and sensitivity. As was reported, the HLA-A and HLA-B alleles of most subjects were accurately predicted from TCR beta sequences.

The gene calls are TRBV4-3 and TRBJ2-1, with D possibly matching TRBD2 (6 bases). Sequencing was done on a sample of PBMCs. The receptor was derived from a man aged 40-55 years in good health and CMV-seropositive. The CDR3 here is CASSPRDSTLDNEQFF. CDR3 bases: TGCGCCAGCAGCCCGAGGGACTCGACCCTAGACAATGAGCAGTTCTTC.